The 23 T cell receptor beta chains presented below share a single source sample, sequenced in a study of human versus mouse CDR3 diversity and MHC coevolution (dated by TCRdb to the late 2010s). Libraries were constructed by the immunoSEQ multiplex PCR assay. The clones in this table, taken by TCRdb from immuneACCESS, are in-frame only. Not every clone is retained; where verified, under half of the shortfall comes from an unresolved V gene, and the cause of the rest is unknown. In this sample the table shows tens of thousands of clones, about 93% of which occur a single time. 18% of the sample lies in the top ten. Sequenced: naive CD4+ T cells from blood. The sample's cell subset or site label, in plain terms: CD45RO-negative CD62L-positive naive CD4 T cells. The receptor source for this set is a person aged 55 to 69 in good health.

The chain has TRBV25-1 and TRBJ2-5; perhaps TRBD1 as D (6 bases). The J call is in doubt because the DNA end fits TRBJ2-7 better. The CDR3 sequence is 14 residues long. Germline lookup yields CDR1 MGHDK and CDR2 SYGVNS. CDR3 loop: CASQPVGANYEQYF. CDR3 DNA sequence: TGTGCCAGCCAACCGGTGGGGGCCAACTACGAGCAGTACTTC.

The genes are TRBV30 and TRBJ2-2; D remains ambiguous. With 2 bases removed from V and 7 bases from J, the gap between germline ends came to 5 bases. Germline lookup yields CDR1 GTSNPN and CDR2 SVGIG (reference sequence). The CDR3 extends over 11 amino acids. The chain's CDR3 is CAWSTGGELFF. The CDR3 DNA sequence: TGTGCCTGGAGTACGGGCGGGGAGCTGTTTTTT.

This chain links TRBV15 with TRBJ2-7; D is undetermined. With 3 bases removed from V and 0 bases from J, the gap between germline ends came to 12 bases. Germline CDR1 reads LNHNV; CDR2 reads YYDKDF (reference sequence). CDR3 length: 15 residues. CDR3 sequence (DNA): TGTGCCACCAGCAGCACATCGAGGCGCTCCTACGAGCAGTACTTC. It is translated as CATSSTSRRSYEQYF.

The CDR3 bases are TGTGCAAGTCGCAACCCGGAGGGCTCCTACAATGAGCAGTTCTTC. Translation gives CASRNPEGSYNEQFF. The chain combines TRBV12-2 with TRBJ2-1; the DNA was not compared with TRBD2, the D call given in the table. TRBV12-2 is assigned pseudogene status. CDR3 length: 15 amino acids.

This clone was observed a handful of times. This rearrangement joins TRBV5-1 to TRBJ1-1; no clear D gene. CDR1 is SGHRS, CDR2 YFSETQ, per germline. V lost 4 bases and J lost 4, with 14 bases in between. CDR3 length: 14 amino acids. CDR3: CASSQLGRGTEAFF. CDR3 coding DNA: TGCGCCAGCAGCCAACTCGGACGGGGCACTGAAGCTTTCTTT.

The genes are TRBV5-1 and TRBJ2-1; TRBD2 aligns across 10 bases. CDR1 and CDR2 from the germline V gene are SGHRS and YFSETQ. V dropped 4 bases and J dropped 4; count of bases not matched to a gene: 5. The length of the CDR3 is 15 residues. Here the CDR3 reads CASSRGTSEYNEQFF. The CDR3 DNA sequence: TGCGCCAGCAGCCGGGGGACTAGCGAATACAATGAGCAGTTCTTC. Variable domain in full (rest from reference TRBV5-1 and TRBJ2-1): KAGVTQTPRYLIKTRGQQVTLSCSPISGHRSVSWYQQTPGQGLQFLFEYFSETQRNKGNFPGRFSGRQFSNSRSEMNVSTLELGDSALYLCASSRGTSEYNEQFFGPGTRLTVL.

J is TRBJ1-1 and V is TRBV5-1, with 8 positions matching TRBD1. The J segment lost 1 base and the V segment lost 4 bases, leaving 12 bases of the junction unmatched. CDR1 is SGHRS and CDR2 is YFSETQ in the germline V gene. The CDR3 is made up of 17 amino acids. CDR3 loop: CASSLNPGTGGNTEAFF. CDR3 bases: TGCGCCAGCAGCCTCAACCCCGGAACAGGGGGGAACACTGAAGCTTTCTTT. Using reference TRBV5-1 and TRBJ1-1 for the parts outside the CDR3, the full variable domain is KAGVTQTPRYLIKTRGQQVTLSCSPISGHRSVSWYQQTPGQGLQFLFEYFSETQRNKGNFPGRFSGRQFSNSRSEMNVSTLELGDSALYLCASSLNPGTGGNTEAFFGQGTRLTVV.

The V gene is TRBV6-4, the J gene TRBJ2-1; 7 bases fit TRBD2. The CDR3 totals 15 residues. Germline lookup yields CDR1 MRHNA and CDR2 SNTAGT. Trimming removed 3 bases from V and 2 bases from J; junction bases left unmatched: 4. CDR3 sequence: CASSDEGGPYNEQFF. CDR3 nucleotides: TGTGCCAGCAGTGATGAGGGAGGGCCCTACAATGAGCAGTTCTTC.

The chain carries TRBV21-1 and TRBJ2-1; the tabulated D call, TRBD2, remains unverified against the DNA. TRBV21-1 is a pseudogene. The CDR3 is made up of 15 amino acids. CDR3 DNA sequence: TGTGCCAGCAGCAGGGGACTAGCGGAAAACAATGAGCAGTTCTTC. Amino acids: CASSRGLAENNEQFF.

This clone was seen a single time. CDR3 region: CASSEIQAGTEAFF. In DNA form, the CDR3 reads TGCGCCAGCAGCGAGATTCAGGCCGGCACTGAAGCTTTCTTT. The chain employs TRBV5-1 and TRBJ1-1; the D is unclear. CDR1 is SGHRS and CDR2 is YFSETQ in the germline V gene. The CDR3 spans 14 residues. Trimming pared 4 bases from V and 4 bases from J, leaving 14 bases between.

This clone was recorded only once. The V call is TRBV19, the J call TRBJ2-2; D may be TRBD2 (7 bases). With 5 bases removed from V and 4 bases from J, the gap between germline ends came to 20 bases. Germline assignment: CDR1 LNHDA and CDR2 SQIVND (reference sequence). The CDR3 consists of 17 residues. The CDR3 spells CASSPFLGGPGTGELFF. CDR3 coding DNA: TGTGCCAGTAGTCCATTTTTGGGGGGGCCGGGCACCGGGGAGCTGTTTTTT.

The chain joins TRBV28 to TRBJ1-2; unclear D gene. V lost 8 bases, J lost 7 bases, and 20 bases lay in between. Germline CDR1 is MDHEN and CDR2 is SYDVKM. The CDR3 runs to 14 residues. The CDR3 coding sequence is TGTGCCAGCGCCCGCGGCGGCAGCCCCAGTGGCTACACCTTC. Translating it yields CASARGGSPSGYTF.

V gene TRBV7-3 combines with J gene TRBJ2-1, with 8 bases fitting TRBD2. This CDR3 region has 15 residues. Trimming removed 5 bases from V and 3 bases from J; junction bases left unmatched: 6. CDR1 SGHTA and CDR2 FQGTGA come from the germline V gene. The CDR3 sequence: CASSPSGSRYNEQFF. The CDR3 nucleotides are TGTGCCAGCAGCCCCAGCGGGAGTCGCTACAATGAGCAGTTCTTC.

This CDR3 reads CASSDPHGRGQETQYF. The CDR3 DNA sequence: TGTGCCAGCAGCGACCCCCACGGACGGGGGCAAGAGACCCAGTACTTC. V and J are TRBV7-9 and TRBJ2-5, with D possibly being TRBD2 (6 bases). This CDR3 is 16 amino acids long. CDR1 is SEHNR and CDR2 is FQNEAQ in the germline V gene (reference sequence). V lost 5 bases to trimming and J lost 2 bases, with 18 bases between them.

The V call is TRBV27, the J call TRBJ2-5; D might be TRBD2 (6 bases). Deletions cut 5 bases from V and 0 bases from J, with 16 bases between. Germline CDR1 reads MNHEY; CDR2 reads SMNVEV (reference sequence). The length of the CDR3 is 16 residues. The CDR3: CASSLGAGPYQETQYF. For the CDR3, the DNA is TGTGCCAGCAGTCTCGGGGCGGGACCGTACCAAGAGACCCAGTACTTC.

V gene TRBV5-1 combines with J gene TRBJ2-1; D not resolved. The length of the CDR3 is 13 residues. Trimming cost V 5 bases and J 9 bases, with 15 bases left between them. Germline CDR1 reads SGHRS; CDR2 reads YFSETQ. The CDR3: CASRGLEVGEQFF. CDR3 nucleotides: TGCGCCAGCAGGGGCTTGGAAGTAGGTGAGCAGTTCTTC.

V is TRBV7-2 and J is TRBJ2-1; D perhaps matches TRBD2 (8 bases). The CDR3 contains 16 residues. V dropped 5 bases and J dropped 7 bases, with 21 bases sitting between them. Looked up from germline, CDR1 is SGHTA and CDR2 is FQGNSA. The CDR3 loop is CASSPQTGRGQNEQFF. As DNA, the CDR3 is TGTGCCAGCAGCCCCCAAACCGGGAGGGGACAGAATGAGCAGTTCTTC. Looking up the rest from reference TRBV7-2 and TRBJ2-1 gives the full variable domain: GAGVSQSPSNKVTEKGKDVELRCDPISGHTALYWYRQSLGQGLEFLIYFQGNSAPDKSGLPSDRFSAERTGGSVSTLTIQRTQQEDSAVYLCASSPQTGRGQNEQFFGPGTRLTVL.

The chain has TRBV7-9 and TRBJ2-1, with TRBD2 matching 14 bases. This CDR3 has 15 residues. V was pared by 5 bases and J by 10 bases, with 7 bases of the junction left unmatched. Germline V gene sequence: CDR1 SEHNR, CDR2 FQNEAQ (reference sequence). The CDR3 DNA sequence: TGTGCCAGCAGCCCCGGGACTAGCGGGAGAGGGGAGCAGTTCTTC. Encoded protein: CASSPGTSGRGEQFF.

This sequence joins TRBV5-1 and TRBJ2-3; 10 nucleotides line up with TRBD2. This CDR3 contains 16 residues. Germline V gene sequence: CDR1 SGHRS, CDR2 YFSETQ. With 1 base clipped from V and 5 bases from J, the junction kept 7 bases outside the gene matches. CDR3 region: CASSLMPSGSEDTQYF. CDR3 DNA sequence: TGCGCCAGCAGCTTGATGCCTAGCGGGAGTGAAGATACGCAGTATTTT.

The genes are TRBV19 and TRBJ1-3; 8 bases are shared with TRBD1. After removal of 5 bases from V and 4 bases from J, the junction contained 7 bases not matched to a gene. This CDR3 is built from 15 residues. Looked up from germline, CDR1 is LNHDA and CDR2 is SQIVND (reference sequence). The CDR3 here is CASSFGQGGGNTIYF. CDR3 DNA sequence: TGTGCCAGTAGTTTTGGACAGGGAGGGGGAAACACCATATATTTT.

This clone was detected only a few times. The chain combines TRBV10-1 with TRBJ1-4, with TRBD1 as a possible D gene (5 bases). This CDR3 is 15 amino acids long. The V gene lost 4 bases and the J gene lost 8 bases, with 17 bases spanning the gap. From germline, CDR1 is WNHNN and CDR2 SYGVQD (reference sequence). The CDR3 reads CASSASLGEGEKLFF. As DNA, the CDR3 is TGCGCCAGCAGTGCTAGTCTCGGGGAGGGGGAAAAACTGTTTTTT.

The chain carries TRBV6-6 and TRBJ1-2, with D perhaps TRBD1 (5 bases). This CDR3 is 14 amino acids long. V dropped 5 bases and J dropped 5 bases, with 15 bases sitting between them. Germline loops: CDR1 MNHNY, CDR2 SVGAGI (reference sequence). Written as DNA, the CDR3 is TGTGCCAGCAGTGACCCGCCCAGGGTATATGGCTACACCTTC. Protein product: CASSDPPRVYGYTF.

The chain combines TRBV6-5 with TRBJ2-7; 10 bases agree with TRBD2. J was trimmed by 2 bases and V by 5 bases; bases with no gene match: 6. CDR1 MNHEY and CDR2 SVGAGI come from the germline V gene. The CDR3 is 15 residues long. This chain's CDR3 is CASSRKREGTYEQYF. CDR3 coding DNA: TGTGCCAGCAGTCGCAAGCGGGAGGGGACCTACGAGCAGTACTTC.